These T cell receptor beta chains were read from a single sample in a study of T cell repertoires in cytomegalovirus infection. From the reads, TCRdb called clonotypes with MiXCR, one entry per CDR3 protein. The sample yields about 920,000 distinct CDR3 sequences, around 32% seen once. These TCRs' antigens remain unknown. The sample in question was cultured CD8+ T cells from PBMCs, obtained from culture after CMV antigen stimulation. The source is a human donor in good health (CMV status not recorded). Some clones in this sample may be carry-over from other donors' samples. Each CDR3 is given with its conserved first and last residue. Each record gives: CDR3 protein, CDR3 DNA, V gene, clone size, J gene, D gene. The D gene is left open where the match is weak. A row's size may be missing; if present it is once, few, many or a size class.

CVSSLSAGGLGMNTEAFF | TGTGTCAGCAGCTTAAGCGCCGGGGGGTTAGGAATGAACACTGAAGCTTTCTTT | TRBV7-6 | - | TRBJ1-1 | -
CASSLQGSPDTIYF | TGTGCCAGCAGCCTCCAGGGAAGCCCGGACACCATATATTTT | TRBV5-4 | - | TRBJ1-3 | -
CASSIAPQRVTYNEQFF | TGTGCTAGTAGTATAGCCCCCCAGCGGGTAACGTACAATGAGCAGTTCTTC | TRBV19 | - | TRBJ2-1 | -
CASSFRPGTGIQYGDTGELFF | TGTGCCAGCAGCTTTCGCCCCGGGACAGGGATCCAGTACGGGGATACCGGGGAGCTGTTTTTT | TRBV12-3/TRBV12-4 | many | TRBJ2-2 | TRBD1
CASIGTVKMAFF | TGTGCCAGCATCGGGACAGTTAAGATGGCTTTCTTT | TRBV2 | - | TRBJ1-1 | TRBD1
CASSLGSNSNQPQHF | TGTGCCAGCAGTTTGGGATCAAATAGCAATCAGCCCCAGCATTTT | TRBV27 | - | TRBJ1-5 | -
CASSWITGANVLTF | TGTGCCAGCAGTTGGATAACTGGGGCCAACGTCCTGACTTTC | TRBV6-5 | - | TRBJ2-6 | -
CATSRNSGNTIYF | TGTGCCACCTCCAGGAATTCTGGAAACACCATATATTTT | TRBV6-1 | - | TRBJ1-3 | -
CAGSLWGQDTEAFF | TGTGCCGGTAGTCTTTGGGGGCAGGACACTGAAGCTTTCTTT | TRBV6-2/TRBV6-3 | - | TRBJ1-1 | -
CASRQGGETQYF | TGTGCCAGCAGGCAAGGTGGAGAGACCCAGTACTTC | TRBV27 | many | TRBJ2-5 | -
CASGLVGQGVDEQFF | TGTGCTAGTGGTTTGGTGGGACAGGGGGTCGATGAGCAGTTCTTC | TRBV12-5 | - | TRBJ2-1 | TRBD1
CASYTLNYGYTF | TGTGCCAGTTACACCCTTAACTATGGCTACACCTTC | TRBV12-3/TRBV12-4 | few | TRBJ1-2 | -
CASRYDSGIETQYF | TGTGCCAGCAGATACGACAGTGGCATAGAGACCCAGTACTTC | TRBV7-8 | many | TRBJ2-5 | -
CASSPLGLYSGELFF | TGTGCCAGCTCACCACTGGGACTCTACAGCGGGGAGCTGTTTTTT | TRBV18 | - | TRBJ2-2 | -
CASSLGPLLENTEAFF | TGCGCCAGCAGCTTGGGGCCGCTATTGGAGAACACTGAAGCTTTCTTT | TRBV5-1 | - | TRBJ1-1 | -
CASSPGQGGGQPQHF | TGTGCCAGCAGCCCTGGACAGGGCGGAGGTCAGCCCCAGCATTTT | TRBV27 | - | TRBJ1-5 | TRBD1
CASSQEILVGYGYTF | TGTGCCAGCAGCCAAGAAATCCTAGTGGGGTATGGCTACACCTTC | TRBV4-2 | once | TRBJ1-2 | -
CASSHIKGRNEQFF | TGTGCCAGCAGCCACATTAAGGGGAGAAATGAGCAGTTCTTC | TRBV7-9 | few | TRBJ2-1 | -
CASSLGAGAMNTEAFF | TGTGCCAGCAGCTTAGGGGCAGGGGCCATGAACACTGAAGCTTTCTTT | TRBV7-9 | - | TRBJ1-1 | -
CAIRSQNYGYTF | TGTGCCATCAGGTCCCAGAACTATGGCTACACCTTC | TRBV10-3 | few | TRBJ1-2 | -
CASSLRDGLAGRPQETQYF | TGCGCCAGCAGCCTGCGGGACGGACTAGCGGGCAGACCCCAAGAGACCCAGTACTTC | TRBV4-1 | few | TRBJ2-5 | TRBD2
CASSSPPYLEQYF | TGCGCCAGCAGCTCCCCACCGTATCTCGAGCAGTACTTC | TRBV5-1 | - | TRBJ2-7 | -
CATSVSSYEQYF | TGTGCCACCTCAGTGAGCTCCTACGAGCAGTACTTC | TRBV19 | few | TRBJ2-7 | -
CASSLTWSGNQPQHF | TGTGCCAGCAGCTTAACCTGGTCGGGCAATCAGCCCCAGCATTTT | TRBV7-8 | few | TRBJ1-5 | -
CASSFDSYRGPAYEQYF | TGTGCCAGCAGTTTTGATTCGTACAGGGGTCCAGCCTACGAGCAGTACTTC | TRBV6-5 | - | TRBJ2-7 | TRBD1
CASSLDGQVETQYF | TGTGCCAGCAGCTTGGATGGGCAGGTAGAGACCCAGTACTTC | TRBV7-2 | many | TRBJ2-5 | -
CASSLFYEDGGGELFF | TGTGCCAGCAGTTTATTCTACGAGGATGGTGGCGGGGAGCTGTTTTTT | TRBV28 | - | TRBJ2-2 | -
CASSYTGTGPNSPLHF | TGTGCCAGCAGTTATACCGGGACAGGTCCTAATTCACCCCTCCACTTT | TRBV7-9 | - | TRBJ1-6 | TRBD1
CASSHDYPGQNSPLHF | TGTGCCAGCAGCCACGACTACCCTGGCCAAAATTCACCCCTCCACTTT | TRBV3-1 | once | TRBJ1-6 | -
CASSFISGGINEQFF | TGTGCCAGCAGCTTTATTAGCGGGGGAATAAATGAGCAGTTCTTC | TRBV5-4 | few | TRBJ2-1 | TRBD2
CASSYDGTYNEQFF | TGTGCCAGCAGCTACGACGGTACCTACAATGAGCAGTTCTTC | TRBV9 | - | TRBJ2-1 | -
CASSGFQGAGELFF | TGTGCCAGCAGTGGTTTCCAGGGTGCCGGGGAGCTGTTTTTT | TRBV6-4 | - | TRBJ2-2 | -
CASSLLLAGRYEQFF | TGTGCCAGCAGCTTACTACTAGCGGGGCGGTATGAGCAGTTCTTC | TRBV7-2 | - | TRBJ2-1 | TRBD2
CASSPSSGDSYNEQFF | TGTGCCAGCAGCCCATCCTCAGGGGACTCCTACAATGAGCAGTTCTTC | TRBV27 | - | TRBJ2-1 | -
CASSPRQGRLETQYF | TGTGCCAGCAGCCCAAGACAGGGGCGCTTGGAGACCCAGTACTTC | TRBV7-8 | few | TRBJ2-5 | TRBD1
CASSFRGQLKETQYF | TGTGCCAGCTCTTTCCGGGGACAGCTTAAAGAGACCCAGTACTTC | TRBV7-9 | - | TRBJ2-5 | TRBD1
CSAREGNTGELFF | TGCAGTGCTAGGGAGGGGAACACCGGGGAGCTGTTTTTT | TRBV20-1 | - | TRBJ2-2 | -
CASSPPTSGVTGELFF | TGTGCCAGCAGCCCCCCGACTAGCGGGGTTACCGGGGAGCTGTTTTTT | TRBV5-6 | - | TRBJ2-2 | TRBD2
CASSLEYQSDTQYF | TGTGCCAGCAGCTTAGAATACCAATCAGATACGCAGTATTTT | TRBV7-9 | few | TRBJ2-3 | -
CASSLVRRDSSNYRYEQYF | TGTGCCAGCAGCTTAGTTCGACGGGACTCGTCGAACTACCGCTACGAGCAGTACTTC | TRBV7-9 | many | TRBJ2-7 | -
CASSLLAGNTEAFF | TGTGCCAGCAGCTTATTAGCAGGGAACACTGAAGCTTTCTTT | TRBV7-9 | few | TRBJ1-1 | -
CNYGEQFF | TGTAACTATGGCGAGCAGTTCTTC | TRBV6-2/TRBV6-3 | few | TRBJ2-1 | -
CASSTSQGFPETQYF | TGTGCCAGCAGCACGTCACAGGGGTTCCCAGAGACCCAGTACTTC | TRBV7-9 | - | TRBJ2-5 | TRBD1
CASSLVTSAEQFF | TGTGCCAGCAGCTTAGTTACGAGCGCTGAGCAGTTCTTC | TRBV7-2 | many | TRBJ2-1 | -
CASSPLLGDTQYF | TGTGCCAGCAGCCCCCTGCTGGGAGATACGCAGTATTTT | TRBV12-3/TRBV12-4 | few | TRBJ2-3 | -
CASSIGTAGELFF | TGTGCCAGCAGCATTGGGACGGCCGGGGAGCTGTTTTTT | TRBV6-2/TRBV6-3 | - | TRBJ2-2 | -
CASSWDREQFF | TGTGCCAGCAGCTGGGACAGGGAGCAGTTCTTC | TRBV9 | - | TRBJ2-1 | TRBD1
CASSFGRDSNQPQHF | TGTGCCAGCAGTTTTGGCAGGGATAGCAATCAGCCCCAGCATTTT | TRBV27 | few | TRBJ1-5 | -
CASSLNPGRPDEQFF | TGTGCCAGCAGTTTGAACCCGGGGCGCCCTGATGAGCAGTTCTTC | TRBV28 | many | TRBJ2-1 | -